Below are 11 T cell receptor beta chains sequenced from a single sample in a study of blood T cell repertoires in COVID-19. Clones were sequenced by immunoSEQ multiplex PCR, and TCRdb holds only the in-frame ones, with some missing. This table holds roughly 310,000 clones, 85% to 90% found once. Sequenced input: peripheral blood. The receptors shown here come from a woman aged 25-40 years with COVID-19, enrolled during active disease.

The chain uses TRBV7-6 and TRBJ2-6; D unclear. Trimming pared 7 bases from V and 0 bases from J, leaving 7 bases between. The length of the CDR3 is 14 residues. CDR1 is SGHVS and CDR2 is FNYEAQ in the germline V gene. The CDR3 DNA sequence: TGTGCCAGCAACACCTTCTCTGGGGCCAACGTCCTGACTTTC. It yields the protein CASNTFSGANVLTF.

The chain is built from TRBV6-6 and TRBJ2-1, with a tentative D call TRBD2 (5 bases). The CDR3 is 16 amino acids. The V end was cut by 0 bases, the J end by 6 bases, with 15 bases between. Germline CDR1 MNHNY, CDR2 SVGAGI (reference sequence). The CDR3 loop is CASSYSIAHGINEQFF. Written as DNA, the CDR3 is TGTGCCAGCAGTTACTCGATAGCGCATGGGATCAATGAGCAGTTCTTC.

The chain has TRBV19 and TRBJ2-5, with D possibly being TRBD1 (6 bases). Germline values: CDR1 LNHDA, CDR2 SQIVND (reference sequence). The CDR3 length is 13 residues. The V and J ends lost 11 bases and 5 bases respectively, with 18 bases between them. Here the CDR3 reads CARFRGAFETQYF. The DNA for the CDR3 is TGTGCCCGCTTCAGGGGCGCGTTCGAGACCCAGTACTTC.

The chain is built from TRBV3-1 (or the pseudogene TRBV3-2) and TRBJ2-2, with a possible D match to TRBD2 (5 bases). The CDR3 extends over 16 amino acids. CDR1 is LGHDT, CDR2 YNNKEL, per germline (reference sequence). V dropped 0 bases and J dropped 3 bases, with 11 bases sitting between them. CDR3 in DNA: TGTGCCAGCAGCCAAGATTTGTACGGGGACACCGGGGAGCTGTTTTTT. Translated: CASSQDLYGDTGELFF.

As regards this clone: Distinct nucleotide sequences in the sample also encode this CDR3. V and J are TRBV30 and TRBJ1-2; D might be TRBD1 (5 bases). CDR3 size: 11 residues. CDR1 GTSNPN and CDR2 SVGIG come from the germline V gene (reference sequence). V was clipped by 0 bases and J by 8 bases, with 7 bases between them. The CDR3 loop reads CAWSVGGGYTF. Here the CDR3 DNA reads TGTGCCTGGAGTGTCGGGGGAGGCTACACCTTC.

This clone was recorded once. V is TRBV6-5 and J is TRBJ2-1, with 8 bases lining up with TRBD2. The V and J ends lost 0 bases and 4 bases, in that order; junction bases with no gene match: 2. The germline gives CDR1 MNHEY, CDR2 SVGAGI. The CDR3 is 15 residues long. CDR3 amino acids: CASSYSAGGYNEQFF. The CDR3 DNA sequence: TGTGCCAGCAGTTACTCCGCGGGAGGTTACAATGAGCAGTTCTTC.

On this clone itself: The sample holds other DNA sequences that translate to the same CDR3. CDR3 in amino acids: CSASAGEAFF. CDR3 nucleotides: TGCAGTGCTAGCGCCGGTGAAGCTTTCTTT. The J gene is TRBJ1-1, the V gene TRBV20-1; D remains ambiguous. The CDR3 spans 10 residues. CDR1 and CDR2 (germline): DFQATT, SNEGSKA (reference sequence). V gave up 3 bases and J gave up 7 bases, with 6 bases separating them.

This rearrangement joins TRBV19 to TRBJ1-1, with 7 bases fitting TRBD1. The CDR3 spans 17 residues. Unmatched junction bases numbered 10, after V lost 3 bases and J lost 0 bases. CDR1 and CDR2 from the germline V gene are LNHDA and SQIVND (reference sequence). The DNA for the CDR3 is TGTGCCAGTAGTATCCGCCGGGACAGCAGGATGAACACTGAAGCTTTCTTT. It translates to CASSIRRDSRMNTEAFF.

The rearrangement uses TRBV6-4 and TRBJ1-1; tentatively, D is TRBD1 (5 bases). The CDR3 is 14 amino acids. Deletions cut 0 bases from V and 5 bases from J, with 10 bases between. CDR1 MRHNA and CDR2 SNTAGT come from the germline V gene. CDR3 nucleotides: TGTGCCAGCAGTGACTCTATAGGGGTAACTGAAGCTTTCTTT. Its protein is CASSDSIGVTEAFF.

In nucleotides, the CDR3 is TGTGCCAGCAGCTCCAGGATGGATGAGACCCAGTACTTC. This sequence encodes CASSSRMDETQYF. The chain joins TRBV7-9 to TRBJ2-5; D unresolved. V was clipped by 4 bases and J by 5 bases, with 11 bases between them. Per germline, CDR1 SEHNR and CDR2 FQNEAQ (reference sequence). This CDR3 spans 13 amino acids.

The chain employs TRBV28 and TRBJ1-1; D remains ambiguous. The CDR3 runs 17 residues. The germline gives CDR1 MDHEN, CDR2 SYDVKM. Trimming removed 5 bases at V and 12 bases at J, with 31 bases between. In DNA, the CDR3 is TGTGCCAGCAGTCCGACTCGAAAAATGGCTCTCCCTGAGATAACTTTCTTT. Translating gives CASSPTRKMALPEITFF.